This T cell receptor (beta chain) was observed in a study of T cell changes during pregnancy in multiple sclerosis (dated 2019 in TCRdb). Notes on the research overall: The study examined how the T cell repertoire changed over the course of pregnancy in women with multiple sclerosis.

Receptor libraries were prepared by the immunoSEQ multiplex PCR assay. This is the immuneACCESS table as TCRdb keeps it, with only in-frame sequences that have V and J called. A part of the clones is gone; compared with another copy, unresolved V genes explain less than half, and the rest is unexplained. This sample lists approximately 90,000 clones; 94% were detected once. The leading ten clones occupy around 0.86% of the sample. Notes on this clone: The target of this receptor is not known. No qualities accompany the bases; no much larger clone lies one base away.

The CDR3 covers 15 residues, taking in both the cysteine and the phenylalanine. Only the CDR3 part of the read is kept: 45 bases, read in frame from the first base. Trimming takes 4 bases from V and 0 bases from J, and the germline ends sit 10 bases apart. According to the germline V gene, CDR1 reads MRHNA and CDR2 reads SNTAGT. This TCR derives from a female donor with multiple sclerosis, enrolled in a pregnancy study. The sequence is built from TRBV6-4 and TRBJ2-1; the D gene is perhaps TRBD1, from 5 matching bases. The sample consisted of peripheral blood, taken in the third trimester of pregnancy. The bases are TGTGCCAGCAGTGTTGACAGTAGCTCCTACAATGAGCAGTTCTTC. Translated, this gives CASSVDSSSYNEQFF.